This passage covers 18 T cell receptor beta chains from one sample sequenced in a study of T cells in Graves' hyperthyroidism and ophthalmopathy. Researchers amplified the TCR beta CDR3 regions from RNA transcripts. First-round RT-PCR with HTBI primers amplified the TCR CDR3 region. TCRdb passed the multiplex PCR reads through MiXCR, listing each CDR3 protein once. In the table there are 650,000 to 750,000 distinct CDR3 sequences, 12% to 15% of which are singletons. The sample taken for sequencing was blood. Source of these receptors: a woman between 18 and 29 years old with Graves' hyperthyroidism.

The genes are TRBV5-8 and TRBJ1-3; TRBD1 aligns across 7 bases. CDR3 length: 19 residues. V shed 0 bases, J shed 4 bases, and the junction held 16 bases outside the gene matches. The germline V gene encodes CDR1 SGHTS and CDR2 YDEGEE. The CDR3 sequence: CASSLEDRRFPFLGNTIYF. As DNA, the CDR3 is TGTGCCAGCAGCTTGGAGGACAGGCGCTTTCCATTCTTGGGAAACACCATATATTTT.

This clonotype has a count of ten or more. The V gene is TRBV11-3, the J gene TRBJ1-1; D may be TRBD1 (6 bases). The CDR3 loop spans 13 amino acids. Germline loops: CDR1 SGHNT, CDR2 YENEEA. With 6 bases removed from V and 2 bases from J, the gap between germline ends came to 10 bases. CDR3 in DNA: TGTGCCAGCAGATGGACAGCCAACACTGAAGCTTTCTTT. Protein: CASRWTANTEAFF.

This clonotype was seen only a few times. This chain connects TRBV7-9 to TRBJ2-7; 12 nucleotides match TRBD2. V lost 5 bases, J lost 3 bases, and 14 bases stayed unmatched. Germline CDR1 and CDR2: SEHNR and FQNEAQ (reference sequence). The CDR3 runs 18 residues. The CDR3 reads CASSPRTSGVGVGYEQYF. Here the CDR3 DNA reads TGTGCCAGCAGCCCCCGGACTAGCGGGGTCGGCGTGGGCTACGAGCAGTACTTC.

This clonotype was seen ten or more times. The chain recombines TRBV7-2 with TRBJ2-7; D possibly corresponds to TRBD1 (6 bases). The CDR3 is 13 amino acids. Between the trimmed V and J ends, which lost 9 bases and 2 bases, there was a span of 14 bases. The germline V gene has CDR1 SGHTA and CDR2 FQGNSA. The CDR3 DNA reads TGTGCCAGTAAGGCCCGGACAGCCTACGAGCAGTACTTC. Encoded protein: CASKARTAYEQYF. The full variable domain, with the rest looked up from reference TRBV7-2 and TRBJ2-7, is GAGVSQSPSNKVTEKGKDVELRCDPISGHTALYWYRQSLGQGLEFLIYFQGNSAPDKSGLPSDRFSAERTGGSVSTLTIQRTQQEDSAVYLCASKARTAYEQYFGPGTRLTVT.

This clonotype was seen at least ten times. The chain is built from TRBV27 and TRBJ2-7, with D maybe TRBD2 (5 bases). Germline V gives CDR1 MNHEY, CDR2 SMNVEV (reference sequence). V gave up 3 bases and J gave up 4 bases, with 16 bases separating them. The CDR3 spans 15 residues. The CDR3 nucleotides read TGTGCCAGCAGTTTGTCAGGCCTGGGAGCGTACGAGCAGTACTTC. Amino acids: CASSLSGLGAYEQYF.

The sample holds many counts of this clonotype. The rearrangement uses TRBV6-5 and TRBJ1-2; perhaps TRBD1 as D (6 bases). The V gene lost 0 bases and the J gene lost 4 bases, with 12 bases spanning the gap. Germline V gene data show CDR1 as MNHEY and CDR2 as SVGAGI. CDR3 length: 15 residues. The CDR3, as DNA: TGTGCCAGCAGTTACTCGACAGGAGTCCTCTATGGCTACACCTTC. Translating it yields CASSYSTGVLYGYTF.

This clonotype was detected many times. The V and J genes are TRBV6-1 and TRBJ2-2; the D gene is possibly TRBD1 (7 bases). The germline V and J ends were trimmed by 6 bases and 5 bases, with 25 bases remaining between them. Germline V gene sequence: CDR1 MNHNS, CDR2 SASEGT. The CDR3 loop spans 18 amino acids. CDR3 region: CASSYYSQGGPRTGELFF. DNA for the CDR3: TGTGCCAGCAGCTACTATTCCCAGGGGGGACCCAGGACCGGGGAGCTGTTTTTT.

This clonotype came up a few times. This chain joins TRBV10-3 and TRBJ2-1; tentative D call: TRBD2 (5 bases). This CDR3 is 14 amino acids long. Germline CDR1 is ENHRY and CDR2 is SYGVKD. Deletions cut 4 bases from V and 6 bases from J, with 13 bases between. This CDR3 is CAISAEGPLNEQFF. CDR3 in DNA: TGTGCCATCAGTGCCGAGGGCCCACTCAATGAGCAGTTCTTC.

This clonotype was observed many times. J is TRBJ2-7 and V is TRBV20-1; TRBD2 agrees at 9 bases. CDR1 and CDR2 from the germline V gene are DFQATT and SNEGSKA (reference sequence). Trimming removed 6 bases from V and 0 bases from J; junction bases left unmatched: 9. CDR3 length: 15 residues. The CDR3 is CSATMAGGSSYEQYF. The DNA for the CDR3 is TGCAGTGCCACCATGGCGGGAGGGAGCTCCTACGAGCAGTACTTC.

The chain combines TRBV7-9 with TRBJ2-2, with TRBD2 matching 8 bases. This CDR3 is 14 amino acids long. Germline values: CDR1 SEHNR, CDR2 FQNEAQ (reference sequence). The ends lost 3 bases at V and 6 bases at J; junction bases unmatched: 3. This CDR3 reads CASSLSGSAGELFF. CDR3 DNA sequence: TGTGCCAGCAGCTTGAGCGGGAGCGCCGGGGAGCTGTTTTTT.

Only a few counts were recorded for this clonotype. The J gene is TRBJ2-1, the V gene TRBV6-1; tentative D call: TRBD2 (5 bases). The CDR3 totals 14 residues. Germline V CDR1 and CDR2: MNHNS, SASEGT. V was pared by 1 base and J by 7 bases, with 11 bases between. CDR3 sequence reads: CASSEVSGFNEQFF. The CDR3 DNA reads as TGTGCCAGCAGTGAAGTTTCGGGGTTTAATGAGCAGTTCTTC.

This clonotype was detected many times. The rearrangement uses TRBV20-1 and TRBJ2-1; 8 bases agree with TRBD1. J was trimmed by 4 bases and V by 3 bases; bases with no gene match: 8. The CDR3 extends over 15 amino acids. Germline-derived CDR1 and CDR2 are DFQATT and SNEGSKA (reference sequence). CDR3 DNA sequence: TGCAGTGCTAGTAATCGGGGGACAGGATACAATGAGCAGTTCTTC. This gives the protein CSASNRGTGYNEQFF.

This clonotype came up many times. This chain joins TRBV4-2 and TRBJ2-5, with 10 bases identical to TRBD1. V shed 4 bases, J shed 5 bases, and the junction held 10 bases outside the gene matches. Germline V CDR1 and CDR2: LGHNA, YNFKEQ. The CDR3 is 16 amino acids. The CDR3 loop is CASSLEGTGVGETQYF. The CDR3 DNA reads TGTGCCAGCAGCCTAGAAGGGACAGGGGTTGGGGAGACCCAGTACTTC.

A few counts support this clonotype. The genes are TRBV7-8 and TRBJ1-4; possibly TRBD1 for D (5 bases). Germline V gives CDR1 SGHVS, CDR2 FQNEAQ. The CDR3 consists of 12 residues. Trimming removed 3 bases at V and 7 bases at J, with 6 bases between. The CDR3 DNA reads TGTGCCAGCAGCTTCGGGGCTGAAAAACTGTTTTTT. It codes for CASSFGAEKLFF.

The genes are TRBV5-1 and TRBJ2-7; D gene unclear. Germline CDR1 SGHRS, CDR2 YFSETQ. The CDR3 extends over 14 amino acids. Trimming left V 0 bases short and J 4 bases short, with 11 bases between. In DNA form, the CDR3 reads TGCGCCAGCAGCTTGGACCCTCCTGGTTACGAGCAGTACTTC. Translation: CASSLDPPGYEQYF.

This clonotype has a count of ten or more. V and J are TRBV5-1 and TRBJ2-3; D is perhaps TRBD1 (6 bases). Looked up from germline, CDR1 is SGHRS and CDR2 is YFSETQ. The CDR3 has 15 amino acids. V lost 3 bases and J lost 2, with 13 bases in between. As DNA, the CDR3 is TGCGCCAGCAGCTCCGGGACACCAAACACAGATACGCAGTATTTT. Protein: CASSSGTPNTDTQYF.

The chain combines TRBV12-3 or TRBV12-4 with TRBJ2-2, with a tentative D call TRBD1 (5 bases). This CDR3 comprises 15 residues. V was clipped by 6 bases and J by 6 bases, with 17 bases between them. The CDR3 DNA reads as TGTGCCAGCAGGAGCAGGGAACGCGAGGCCGGGGAGCTGTTTTTT. This codes for CASRSREREAGELFF.

This clonotype was counted only a few times. V is TRBV7-9 and J is TRBJ2-3, with 7 bases aligning to TRBD2. Germline assignment: CDR1 SEHNR and CDR2 FQNEAQ (reference sequence). The CDR3 has 14 amino acids. V lost 5 bases to trimming and J lost 5 bases; unmatched junction nucleotides: 7. CDR3 region: CASSHLAGQDTQYF. CDR3 sequence (DNA): TGTGCCAGCAGCCACTTAGCGGGTCAAGATACGCAGTATTTT.